This record looks at one T cell receptor (beta chain) sequence and its context. Its antigen is undetermined. CDR3 length: 13 residues. The V end was cut by 6 bases, the J end by 2 bases, with 10 bases between. Per germline, CDR1 ENHRY and CDR2 SYGVKD. The sample originates from a study of naive and memory T cell subsets. An equimolar mix of two oligonucleotides served as the beta constant-region primer for TRBC1 and TRBC2. A 12-nucleotide UMI and the SP2 primer were added to the cDNA 3' end by oligonucleotide ligation. Nested alpha and beta constant-region primers with the SP2 primer drove four PCR rounds on ligated cDNA. TCRdb passed the UMI-ligation and nested PCR reads through MiXCR, listing each CDR3 protein once. The sample lists roughly 140,000 distinct CDR3 sequences; about 15% were seen once. Regarding the study as a whole: In naive cells, over 90% of TCR sequences were seen only once. Each distinct alpha or beta sequence counts as one clonotype.

The receptor comes from a human donor in good health. The chain is built from TRBV10-3 and TRBJ1-2; D possibly corresponds to TRBD1 (6 bases). Sequences were obtained from naive CD4+ T cells from blood. CDR3 loop: CAIRGTQNYGYTF. In DNA, the CDR3 is TGTGCCATCAGGGGGACACAGAACTATGGCTACACCTTC.